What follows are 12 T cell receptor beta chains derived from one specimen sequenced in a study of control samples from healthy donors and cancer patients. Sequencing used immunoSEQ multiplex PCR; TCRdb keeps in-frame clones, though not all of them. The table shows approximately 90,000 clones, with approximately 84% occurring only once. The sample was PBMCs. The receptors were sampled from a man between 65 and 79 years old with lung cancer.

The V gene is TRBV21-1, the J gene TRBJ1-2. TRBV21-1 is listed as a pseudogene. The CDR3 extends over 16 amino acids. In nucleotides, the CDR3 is TGTGCCAGCAGCAAAAGGGTGGAGGGGCCGGGCTATGGCTACACCTTC. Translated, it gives CASSKRVEGPGYGYTF.

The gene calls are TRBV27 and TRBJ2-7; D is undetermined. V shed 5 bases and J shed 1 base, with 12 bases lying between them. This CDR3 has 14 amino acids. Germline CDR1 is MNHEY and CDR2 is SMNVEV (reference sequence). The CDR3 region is CASSPRTESYEQYF. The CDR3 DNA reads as TGTGCCAGCAGTCCCCGCACAGAATCCTACGAGCAGTACTTC.

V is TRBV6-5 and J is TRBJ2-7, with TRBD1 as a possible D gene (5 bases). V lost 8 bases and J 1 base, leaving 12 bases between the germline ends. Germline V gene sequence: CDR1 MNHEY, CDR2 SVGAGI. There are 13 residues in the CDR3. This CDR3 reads CASGRQHSYEQYF. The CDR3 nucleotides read TGTGCCAGCGGTCGACAGCATTCCTACGAGCAGTACTTC.

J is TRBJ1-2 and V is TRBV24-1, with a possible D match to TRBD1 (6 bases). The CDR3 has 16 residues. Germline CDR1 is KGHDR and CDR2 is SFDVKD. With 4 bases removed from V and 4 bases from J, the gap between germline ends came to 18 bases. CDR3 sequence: CATSEGPGRGAYGYTF. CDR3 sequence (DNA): TGTGCCACCAGTGAGGGTCCGGGCCGGGGGGCCTATGGCTACACCTTC.

CDR3 amino acids: CASSYRLAGAEDTQYF. CDR3 in DNA: TGTGCCAGCAGCTACAGACTAGCGGGGGCCGAAGATACGCAGTATTTT. This chain joins TRBV5-5 and TRBJ2-3, with 12 bases lining up with TRBD2. Germline trimming cut 3 bases from V and 5 bases from J; bases unmatched to any gene: 7. This CDR3 has 16 residues. Per the germline V gene, CDR1 is SGHKS and CDR2 is YYEKEE (reference sequence).

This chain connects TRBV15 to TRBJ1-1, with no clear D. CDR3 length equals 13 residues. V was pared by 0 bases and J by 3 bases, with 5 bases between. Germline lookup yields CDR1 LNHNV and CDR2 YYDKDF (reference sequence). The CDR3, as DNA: TGTGCCACCAGCAGAGATTTTCACACTGAAGCTTTCTTT. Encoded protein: CATSRDFHTEAFF.

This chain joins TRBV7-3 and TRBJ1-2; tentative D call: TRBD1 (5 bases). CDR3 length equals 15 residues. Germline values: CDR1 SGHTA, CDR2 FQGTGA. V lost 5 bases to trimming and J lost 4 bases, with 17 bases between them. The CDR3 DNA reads TGTGCCAGCAGCAAAGGCCAGGGAGGGGTCTATGGCTACACCTTC. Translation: CASSKGQGGVYGYTF.

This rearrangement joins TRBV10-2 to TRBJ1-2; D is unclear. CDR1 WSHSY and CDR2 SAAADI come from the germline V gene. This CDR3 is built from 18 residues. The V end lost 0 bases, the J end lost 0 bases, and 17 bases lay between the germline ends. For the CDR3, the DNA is TGCGCCAGCAGTGAGTCCCCCCGGGGTATAGGGCCTAACTATGGCTACACCTTC. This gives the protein CASSESPRGIGPNYGYTF.

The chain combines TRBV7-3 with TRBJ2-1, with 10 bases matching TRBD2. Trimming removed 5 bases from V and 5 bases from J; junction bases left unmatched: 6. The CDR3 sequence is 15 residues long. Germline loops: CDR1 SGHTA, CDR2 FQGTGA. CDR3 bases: TGTGCCAGCAGCGAAGAGCTAGCGGGGGACAATGAGCAGTTCTTC. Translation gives CASSEELAGDNEQFF.

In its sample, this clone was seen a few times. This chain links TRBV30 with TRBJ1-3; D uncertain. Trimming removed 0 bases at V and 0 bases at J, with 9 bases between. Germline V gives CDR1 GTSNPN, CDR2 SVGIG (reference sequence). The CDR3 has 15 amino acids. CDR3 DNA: TGTGCCTGGAGTGTAACGTCAGTCTCTGGAAACACCATATATTTT. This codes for CAWSVTSVSGNTIYF.

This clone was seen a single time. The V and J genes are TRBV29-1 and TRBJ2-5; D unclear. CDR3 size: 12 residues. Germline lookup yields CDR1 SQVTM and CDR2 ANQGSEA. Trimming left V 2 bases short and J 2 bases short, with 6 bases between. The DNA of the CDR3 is TGCAGCGTTGAAAGCCCGCAAGAGACCCAGTACTTC. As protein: CSVESPQETQYF.

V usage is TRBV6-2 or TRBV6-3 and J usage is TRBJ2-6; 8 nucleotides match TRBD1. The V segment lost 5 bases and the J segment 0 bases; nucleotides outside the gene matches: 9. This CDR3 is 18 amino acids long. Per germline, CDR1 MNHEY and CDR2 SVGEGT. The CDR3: CASSDRAGGVSGANVLTF. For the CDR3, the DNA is TGTGCCAGCAGTGACCGCGCAGGGGGCGTCTCTGGGGCCAACGTCCTGACTTTC.